The 26 T cell receptor beta chains below come from one sample, sequenced in a study of T cell changes during pregnancy in multiple sclerosis. Sequenced by immunoSEQ multiplex PCR; TCRdb stores in-frame clones only, minus some. This table holds about 73,000 clones, roughly 90% found once. The material sequenced was peripheral blood, taken after pregnancy. The receptors originated from a female donor in good health, enrolled as a control in a pregnancy study.

This chain connects TRBV2 to TRBJ1-4, with a possible D match to TRBD1 (6 bases). This CDR3 is built from 15 residues. Trimming took 2 bases from V and 3 from J, leaving 10 bases between them. Germline V gene data show CDR1 as SNHLY and CDR2 as FYNNEI. The CDR3 DNA reads as TGTGCCAGCAGTGAACAGGGGAGGGCTAATGAAAAACTGTTTTTT. Protein: CASSEQGRANEKLFF.

The rearrangement links TRBV7-2 to TRBJ2-7; D is possibly TRBD1 (7 bases). Germline V gene data show CDR1 as SGHTA and CDR2 as FQGNSA. With 2 bases removed from V and 6 bases from J, the gap between germline ends came to 11 bases. The CDR3 covers 13 residues. In DNA form, the CDR3 reads TGTGCCAGCAGCTTACGACAGGGACTCGAGCAGTACTTC. Its protein is CASSLRQGLEQYF. Drawing the rest from reference TRBV7-2 and TRBJ2-7, the complete variable domain is GAGVSQSPSNKVTEKGKDVELRCDPISGHTALYWYRQSLGQGLEFLIYFQGNSAPDKSGLPSDRFSAERTGGSVSTLTIQRTQQEDSAVYLCASSLRQGLEQYFGPGTRLTVT.

This clone turned up a few times. This rearrangement joins TRBV6-5 to TRBJ1-1; 11 bases are shared with TRBD1. Germline V gene data show CDR1 as MNHEY and CDR2 as SVGAGI. The CDR3 covers 15 residues. V trimming: 6 bases; J trimming: 0 bases; junction bases outside the gene matches: 3. DNA of the CDR3: TGTGCCAGCAGCGGACAGGGGGCTATGAACACTGAAGCTTTCTTT. Amino acids: CASSGQGAMNTEAFF.

This clone has a single count. The chain joins TRBV10-3 to TRBJ2-2; D might be TRBD1 (6 bases). The CDR3 extends over 16 amino acids. Germline loops: CDR1 ENHRY, CDR2 SYGVKD. V gave up 0 bases and J gave up 0 bases, with 8 bases separating them. CDR3 nucleotide sequence: TGTGCCATCAGTGAGTCAGGGGGAGCGAACACCGGGGAGCTGTTTTTT. Its translation is CAISESGGANTGELFF.

The chain joins TRBV10-3 to TRBJ1-1, with 8 bases aligning to TRBD1. The V gene's germline CDR1 is ENHRY and CDR2 SYGVKD. Trimming removed 6 bases from V and 3 bases from J; junction bases left unmatched: 6. The CDR3 is 14 residues long. The CDR3 DNA follows: TGTGCCATCAGGTCAGGGGGCAAGGACACTGAAGCTTTCTTT. It translates to CAIRSGGKDTEAFF.

This chain connects TRBV6-5 to TRBJ2-7; 11 nucleotides line up with TRBD1. The J segment lost 7 bases and the V segment lost 6 bases, leaving 11 bases of the junction unmatched. Germline V gene lookup returns CDR1 MNHEY and CDR2 SVGAGI. The length of the CDR3 is 15 residues. The CDR3 DNA reads TGTGCCAGCAGCCCCGCCCGGGACAGGGGGTATGAGCAGTACTTC. Protein sequence: CASSPARDRGYEQYF.

The chain couples TRBV2 to TRBJ1-2; 10 positions match TRBD1. Germline V gene lookup returns CDR1 SNHLY and CDR2 FYNNEI. The J segment lost 8 bases and the V segment lost 4 bases, leaving 13 bases of the junction unmatched. This CDR3 comprises 16 residues. This CDR3 is CASSAAAGTGAGGYTF. The CDR3, as DNA: TGTGCCAGCAGTGCCGCGGCGGGGACAGGGGCGGGGGGCTACACCTTC.

The chain uses TRBV27 and TRBJ2-1, with TRBD2 matching over 9 bases. Germline V gene lookup returns CDR1 MNHEY and CDR2 SMNVEV (reference sequence). The CDR3 extends over 14 amino acids. After removal of 2 bases from V and 7 bases from J, the junction contained 3 bases not matched to a gene. The CDR3 here is CASSLGLAGNEQFF. In DNA form, the CDR3 reads TGTGCCAGCAGTTTAGGGCTAGCGGGAAATGAGCAGTTCTTC.

The V and J genes are TRBV25-1 and TRBJ2-1; 11 bases agree with TRBD2. The ends lost 2 bases at V and 8 bases at J; junction bases unmatched: 5. The germline CDR1 and CDR2 sequences are MGHDK and SYGVNS. CDR3 length: 15 residues. The CDR3: CASSEGLAGGHEQFF. The CDR3 DNA is TGTGCCAGCAGTGAAGGTCTAGCGGGAGGCCATGAGCAGTTCTTC.

The chain joins TRBV10-2 to TRBJ1-4; 7 bases align to TRBD1. CDR3 length equals 15 residues. The V and J ends lost 6 bases and 5 bases, in that order; junction bases with no gene match: 9. Germline CDR1 is WSHSY and CDR2 is SAAADI. Here the CDR3 DNA reads TGCGCCAGCAGGACAGGGCGCTACCCGAATGAAAAACTGTTTTTT. Translated: CASRTGRYPNEKLFF.

The rearrangement links TRBV10-3 to TRBJ2-7, with D possibly TRBD2 on 6 matching bases. Germline V gene data show CDR1 as ENHRY and CDR2 as SYGVKD. The V gene lost 11 bases and the J gene lost 3 bases, with 11 bases spanning the gap. CDR3 length equals 11 residues. Here the CDR3 DNA reads TGTGCCGCGGGGCGGAACTACGAGCAGTACTTC. It encodes CAAGRNYEQYF.

This clone was detected once. The J gene is TRBJ2-5, the V gene TRBV6-5; tentative D call: TRBD2 (7 bases). Trimming took off 0 bases at V and 5 bases at J, with 13 bases between the two ends. Germline V lookup: CDR1 MNHEY, CDR2 SVGAGI. The CDR3 has 15 residues. CDR3 DNA: TGTGCCAGCAGTTACTCGGGGGGGGGCTGGGAGACCCAGTACTTC. Its protein is CASSYSGGGWETQYF.

This chain links TRBV7-9 with TRBJ1-2; a weak D match, TRBD1 (6 bases). V was pared by 5 bases and J by 0 bases, with 16 bases between. CDR1 is SEHNR, CDR2 FQNEAQ, per germline (reference sequence). The CDR3 runs 16 residues. The CDR3 region is CASSPGGAWANYGYTF. The CDR3 region has the DNA TGTGCCAGCAGCCCCGGGGGGGCGTGGGCTAACTATGGCTACACCTTC.

This chain connects TRBV27 to TRBJ2-7; a weak D match, TRBD1 (5 bases). The CDR3 has 19 residues. From germline, CDR1 is MNHEY and CDR2 SMNVEV (reference sequence). The V gene lost 3 bases and the J gene lost 2 bases, with 26 bases spanning the gap. CDR3 DNA sequence: TGTGCCAGCAGTTTGTCTGGGGTGTGGGGCCATATCCTTACCTACGAGCAGTACTTC. Its translation is CASSLSGVWGHILTYEQYF.

V is TRBV10-3 and J is TRBJ2-2, with TRBD2 identical over 7 bases. From germline, CDR1 is ENHRY and CDR2 SYGVKD. Trimming removed 0 bases from V and 1 base from J; junction bases left unmatched: 5. The CDR3 sequence is 17 residues long. For the CDR3, the DNA is TGTGCCATCAGTGAGTCGGGATCGGGAGGGAACACCGGGGAGCTGTTTTTT. Translation: CAISESGSGGNTGELFF.

V is TRBV7-9 and J is TRBJ1-4, with D perhaps TRBD1 (5 bases). The CDR3 runs 14 residues. Germline CDR1 SEHNR, CDR2 FQNEAQ (reference sequence). V lost 1 base and J 8 bases, leaving 11 bases between the germline ends. This CDR3 reads CASSLDLGREKLFF. The DNA of the CDR3 is TGTGCCAGCAGCTTAGATCTGGGGCGGGAAAAACTGTTTTTT.

This chain joins TRBV10-3 and TRBJ2-2; a weak D match, TRBD1 (6 bases). This CDR3 region has 15 residues. Germline V CDR1 and CDR2: ENHRY, SYGVKD. Between the trimmed V and J ends, which lost 2 bases and 1 base, there was a span of 8 bases. The CDR3 DNA reads TGTGCCATCAGTGAGAAACAGGGGAACACCGGGGAGCTGTTTTTT. Translated: CAISEKQGNTGELFF.

The chain combines TRBV4-1 with TRBJ1-1; no clear D. This CDR3 has 12 residues. V lost 2 bases to trimming and J lost 3 bases, with 4 bases between them. Germline CDR1 and CDR2: MGHRA and YSYEKL. Here the CDR3 reads CASSQLHTEAFF. Written as DNA, the CDR3 is TGCGCCAGCAGCCAACTACACACTGAAGCTTTCTTT.

This chain connects TRBV7-6 to TRBJ1-2, with TRBD1 as a possible D gene (5 bases). CDR3 length equals 17 residues. Germline CDR1 SGHVS, CDR2 FNYEAQ. Between the trimmed V and J ends, which lost 1 base and 1 base, there was a span of 16 bases. The DNA of the CDR3 is TGTGCCAGCAGCTTAGTTACGCGAGGCAGGGTTAACTATGGCTACACCTTC. Its translation is CASSLVTRGRVNYGYTF.

V usage is TRBV18 and J usage is TRBJ2-7, with TRBD2 matching 12 bases. This CDR3 contains 17 residues. Germline CDR1 is KGHSH and CDR2 is LQKENI. J lost 2 bases, V lost 3 bases, and 8 bases had no gene match. CDR3: CASSPKTSGSEPYEQYF. In DNA form, the CDR3 reads TGTGCCAGCTCACCCAAGACTAGCGGGAGTGAACCCTACGAGCAGTACTTC.

The chain couples TRBV18 to TRBJ1-1; weak D call: TRBD1 (5 bases). CDR3 length: 14 residues. Trimming removed 3 bases from V and 4 bases from J, with 12 bases in between. Germline loops: CDR1 KGHSH, CDR2 LQKENI. The CDR3 is CASSPQGKGTEAFF. The CDR3 DNA reads as TGTGCCAGCTCACCCCAGGGAAAGGGCACTGAAGCTTTCTTT.

The chain combines TRBV2 with TRBJ1-2; 7 bases are shared with TRBD1. This CDR3 region has 13 residues. Germline-derived CDR1 and CDR2 are SNHLY and FYNNEI. Trimming took 5 bases from V and 3 from J; bases not matched to a gene: 3. The CDR3 region has the DNA TGTGCCAGCAGTCTTGACAGGGACTATGGCTACACCTTC. Its translation: CASSLDRDYGYTF.

This clone was counted a single time. V is TRBV6-5 and J is TRBJ2-7; 7 positions match TRBD1. CDR1 and CDR2 (germline): MNHEY, SVGAGI. Unmatched junction bases numbered 7, after V lost 0 bases and J lost 5 bases. The CDR3 totals 15 residues. CDR3 sequence: CASSYSEGAAHEQYF. The CDR3, as DNA: TGTGCCAGCAGTTACTCAGAGGGGGCCGCCCACGAGCAGTACTTC.

The rearrangement uses TRBV20-1 and TRBJ1-2; D unclear. With 6 bases removed from V and 7 bases from J, the gap between germline ends came to 12 bases. Germline loops: CDR1 DFQATT, CDR2 SNEGSKA (reference sequence). The length of the CDR3 is 11 residues. The CDR3 DNA sequence: TGCAGTGCCCCAGGTAATCGTGGCTACACCTTC. Translation: CSAPGNRGYTF.

J is TRBJ2-1 and V is TRBV5-6; D call uncertain. Germline CDR1 SGHDT, CDR2 YYEEEE. V lost 0 bases and J 4 bases, leaving 14 bases between the germline ends. This CDR3 comprises 16 residues. CDR3 region: CASSLDLSGLYNEQFF. The CDR3 DNA sequence: TGTGCCAGCAGCTTGGATTTGTCAGGCCTTTACAATGAGCAGTTCTTC. Filled out from reference TRBV5-6 and TRBJ2-1, the complete variable domain reads DAGVTQSPTHLIKTRGQQVTLRCSPKSGHDTVSWYQQALGQGPQFIFQYYEEEERQRGNFPDRFSGHQFPNYSSELNVNALLLGDSALYLCASSLDLSGLYNEQFFGPGTRLTVL.

This chain joins TRBV11-3 and TRBJ1-1; 7 bases align to TRBD1. J gave up 5 bases and V 8 bases, and 11 bases lay outside the gene matches. The CDR3 is made up of 14 amino acids. Germline V gene sequence: CDR1 SGHNT, CDR2 YENEEA. The CDR3 is CASSRGGRGTEAFF. CDR3 in DNA: TGTGCCAGCTCCAGGGGAGGCAGGGGGACTGAAGCTTTCTTT.